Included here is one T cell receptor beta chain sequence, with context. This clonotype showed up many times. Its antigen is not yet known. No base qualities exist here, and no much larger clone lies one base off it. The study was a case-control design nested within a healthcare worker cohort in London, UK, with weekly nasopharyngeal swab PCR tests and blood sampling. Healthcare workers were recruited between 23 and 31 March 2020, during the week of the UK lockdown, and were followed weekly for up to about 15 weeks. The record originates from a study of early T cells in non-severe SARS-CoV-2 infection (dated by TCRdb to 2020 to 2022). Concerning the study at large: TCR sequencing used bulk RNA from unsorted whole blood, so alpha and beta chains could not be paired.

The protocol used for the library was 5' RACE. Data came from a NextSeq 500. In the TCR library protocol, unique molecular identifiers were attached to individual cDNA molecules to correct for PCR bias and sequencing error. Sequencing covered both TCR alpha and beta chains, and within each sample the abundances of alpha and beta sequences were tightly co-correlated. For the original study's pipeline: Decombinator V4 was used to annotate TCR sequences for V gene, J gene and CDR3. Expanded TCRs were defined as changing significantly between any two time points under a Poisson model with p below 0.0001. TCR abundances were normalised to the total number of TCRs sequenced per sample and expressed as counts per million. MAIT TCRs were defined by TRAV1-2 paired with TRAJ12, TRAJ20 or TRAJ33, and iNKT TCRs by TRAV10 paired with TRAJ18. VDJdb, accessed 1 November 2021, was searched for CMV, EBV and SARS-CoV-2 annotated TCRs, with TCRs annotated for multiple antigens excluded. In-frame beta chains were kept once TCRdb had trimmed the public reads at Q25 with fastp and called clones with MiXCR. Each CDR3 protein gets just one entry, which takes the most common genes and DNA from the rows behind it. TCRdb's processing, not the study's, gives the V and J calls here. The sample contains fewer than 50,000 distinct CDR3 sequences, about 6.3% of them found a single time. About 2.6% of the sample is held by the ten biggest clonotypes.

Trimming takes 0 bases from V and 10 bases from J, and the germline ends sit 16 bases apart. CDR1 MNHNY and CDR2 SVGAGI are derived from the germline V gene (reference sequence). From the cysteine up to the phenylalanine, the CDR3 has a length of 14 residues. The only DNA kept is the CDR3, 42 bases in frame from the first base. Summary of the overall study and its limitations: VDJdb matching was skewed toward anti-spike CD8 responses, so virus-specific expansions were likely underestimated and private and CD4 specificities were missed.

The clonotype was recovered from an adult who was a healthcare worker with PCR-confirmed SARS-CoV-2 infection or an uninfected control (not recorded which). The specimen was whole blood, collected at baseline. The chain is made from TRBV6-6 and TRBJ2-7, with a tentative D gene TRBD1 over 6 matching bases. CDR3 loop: CASSYSNRQGQQYF. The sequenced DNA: TGTGCCAGCAGTTACTCTAACCGGCAGGGGCAACAGTACTTC.